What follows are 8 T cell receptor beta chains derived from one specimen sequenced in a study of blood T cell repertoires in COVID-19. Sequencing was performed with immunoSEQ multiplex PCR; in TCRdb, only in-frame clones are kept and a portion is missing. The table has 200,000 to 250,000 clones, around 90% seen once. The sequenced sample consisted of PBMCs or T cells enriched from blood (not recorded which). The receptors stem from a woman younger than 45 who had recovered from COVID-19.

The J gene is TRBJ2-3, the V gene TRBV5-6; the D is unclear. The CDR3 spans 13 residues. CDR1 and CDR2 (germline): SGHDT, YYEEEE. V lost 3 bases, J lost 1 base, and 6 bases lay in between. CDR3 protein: CASSSTGTDTQYF. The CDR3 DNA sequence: TGTGCCAGCAGCTCCACGGGCACAGATACGCAGTATTTT.

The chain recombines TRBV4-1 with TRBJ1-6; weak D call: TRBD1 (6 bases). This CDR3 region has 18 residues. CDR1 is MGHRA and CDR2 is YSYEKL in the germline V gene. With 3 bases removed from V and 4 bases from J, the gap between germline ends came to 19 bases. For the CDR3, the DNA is TGCGCCAGCAGCCACCGTCAGTCCGAGGGACAATATAATTCACCCCTCCACTTT. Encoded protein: CASSHRQSEGQYNSPLHF.

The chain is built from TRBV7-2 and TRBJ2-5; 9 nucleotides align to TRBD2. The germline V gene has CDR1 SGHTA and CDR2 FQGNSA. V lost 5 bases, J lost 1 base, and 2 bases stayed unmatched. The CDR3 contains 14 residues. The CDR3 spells CASSRSGGQETQYF. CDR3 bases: TGTGCCAGCAGCCGTAGCGGGGGCCAAGAGACCCAGTACTTC.

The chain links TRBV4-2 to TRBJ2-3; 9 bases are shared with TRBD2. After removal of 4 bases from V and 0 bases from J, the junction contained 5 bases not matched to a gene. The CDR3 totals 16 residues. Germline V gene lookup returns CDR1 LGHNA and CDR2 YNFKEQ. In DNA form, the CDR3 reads TGTGCCAGCAGCCCGGAGCGGGGGGCTAGCACAGATACGCAGTATTTT. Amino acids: CASSPERGASTDTQYF.

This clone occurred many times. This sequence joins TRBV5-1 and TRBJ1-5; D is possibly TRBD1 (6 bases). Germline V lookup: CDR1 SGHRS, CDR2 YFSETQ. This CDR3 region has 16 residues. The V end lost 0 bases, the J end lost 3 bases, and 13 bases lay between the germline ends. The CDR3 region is CASSLEGTYNNQPQHF. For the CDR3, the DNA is TGCGCCAGCAGCTTGGAAGGGACATATAACAATCAGCCCCAGCATTTT.

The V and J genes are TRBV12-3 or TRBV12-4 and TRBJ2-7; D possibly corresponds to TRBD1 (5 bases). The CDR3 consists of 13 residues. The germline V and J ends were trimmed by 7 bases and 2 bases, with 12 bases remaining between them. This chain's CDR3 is CASTTGDTYEQYF. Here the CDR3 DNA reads TGTGCCAGCACTACAGGTGACACCTACGAGCAGTACTTC.

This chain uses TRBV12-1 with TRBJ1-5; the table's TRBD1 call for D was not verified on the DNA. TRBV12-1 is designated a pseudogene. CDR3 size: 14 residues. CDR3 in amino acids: CASSLGQNNQPQHF. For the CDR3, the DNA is TGTGCCAGCAGCCTCGGACAGAACAATCAGCCCCAGCATTTT.

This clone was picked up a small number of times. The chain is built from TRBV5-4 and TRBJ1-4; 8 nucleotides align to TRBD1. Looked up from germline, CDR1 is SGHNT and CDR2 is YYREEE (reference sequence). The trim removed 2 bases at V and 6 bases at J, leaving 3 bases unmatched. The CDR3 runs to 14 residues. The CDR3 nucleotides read TGTGCCAGCAGCTTCAGGGGGCGCGATGAAAAACTGTTTTTT. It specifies CASSFRGRDEKLFF.